This T cell receptor (beta chain) originates from a study of blood T cell repertoires in COVID-19. For the study at large: PBMCs, B-cell-depleted T cells, or T cells were the source of the cDNA or gDNA that made up the material.

The germline gives CDR1 SGHVS, CDR2 FQNEAQ. The CDR3 has 17 amino acids. V gave up 5 bases and J gave up 3 bases; unmatched junction bases: 7. Libraries were prepared by immunoSEQ multiplex PCR; TCRdb keeps only in-frame clonotypes and omits some of them. The table lists 400,000 to 450,000 clones, 70% to 90% of them singletons. The sequence was collected from a woman aged 35 to 49 with COVID-19, enrolled during active disease. Source material: peripheral blood. V gene TRBV7-8 combines with J gene TRBJ2-1; TRBD2 aligns across 13 bases. For the CDR3, the DNA is TGTGCCAGCAGCCGCGGGACTAGCGGGGCGAGCTACAATGAGCAGTTCTTC. Its protein is CASSRGTSGASYNEQFF.